This entry lists 21 T cell receptor beta chains sequenced from one sample in a study of shared clonotypes between healthy human individuals. Sequencing used immunoSEQ multiplex PCR; TCRdb keeps in-frame clones, though not all of them. The table records 2,500,000 or so clones, 80% to 95% of them present only once. The sample comprised naive CD4+ T cells from PBMCs. Subset specified: CD45RA+ positively selected. These receptors were obtained from a man aged 18 to 35 in good health. Some clones in this sample may be carry-over from other donors' samples.

The chain joins TRBV28 to TRBJ1-2, with 7 bases matching TRBD1. J was trimmed by 4 bases and V by 7 bases; bases with no gene match: 6. Germline V CDR1 and CDR2: MDHEN, SYDVKM. This CDR3 has 13 amino acids. The CDR3 DNA is TGTGCCAGCAACCCGACAGGGCCCTATGGCTACACCTTC. It encodes CASNPTGPYGYTF.

The chain is built from TRBV5-1 and TRBJ2-5, with D hard to call. The CDR3 extends over 13 amino acids. The germline V and J ends were trimmed by 5 bases and 1 base, with 9 bases remaining between them. Germline CDR1 reads SGHRS; CDR2 reads YFSETQ. CDR3 sequence (DNA): TGCGCCAGCAGGCTGTTGGGCCAAGAGACCCAGTACTTC. Its protein product is CASRLLGQETQYF.

This chain joins TRBV11-2 and TRBJ2-3, with D unclear. Germline-derived CDR1 and CDR2 are SGHAT and FQNNGV. The CDR3 consists of 13 residues. The V end lost 5 bases, the J end lost 6 bases, and 12 bases lay between the germline ends. For the CDR3, the DNA is TGTGCCAGCAGCCCCTCGACGGCGGATACGCAGTATTTT. Translating gives CASSPSTADTQYF.

This clone showed up just a few times. CDR3 loop: CASSHYTEAFF. The CDR3 DNA follows: TGCGCCAGCAGCCATTACACTGAAGCTTTCTTT. The chain has TRBV4-1 and TRBJ1-1; D not resolved. The CDR3 covers 11 residues. Deletions cut 3 bases from V and 3 bases from J, with 2 bases between. The germline V gene encodes CDR1 MGHRA and CDR2 YSYEKL.

In its sample, this clone was seen once. The genes are TRBV30 and TRBJ2-2; D is possibly TRBD1 (6 bases). This CDR3 is 15 amino acids long. CDR1 GTSNPN and CDR2 SVGIG come from the germline V gene (reference sequence). V dropped 5 bases and J dropped 7 bases, with 20 bases sitting between them. DNA for the CDR3: TGTGCCTGGTCCTCCGGGACAAGTAGCATCGGGGAGCTGTTTTTT. This encodes CAWSSGTSSIGELFF.

Written as DNA, the CDR3 is TGTGCCAGCAGTTACGCTGGGACAACAGAAAAACTGTTTTTT. This codes for CASSYAGTTEKLFF. The rearrangement uses TRBV6-6 and TRBJ1-4; perhaps TRBD1 as D (6 bases). Germline CDR1 and CDR2: MNHNY and SVGAGI (reference sequence). The CDR3 totals 14 residues. Trimming cost V 2 bases and J 8 bases, with 12 bases left between them.

The CDR3 region has the DNA TGCGCCAGCAGCCAAGATCTCGGGTGGTGGGGTAACGAAAAACTGTTTTTT. Residues: CASSQDLGWWGNEKLFF. The V call is TRBV4-3, the J call TRBJ1-4; D ambiguous. Germline V lookup: CDR1 LGHNA, CDR2 YSLEER. This CDR3 region has 17 residues. V was clipped by 0 bases and J by 8 bases, with 19 bases between them.

The rearrangement links TRBV25-1 to TRBJ1-4, with D unclear. V was shortened by 9 bases and J by 4 bases, with 9 bases between the two germline ends. CDR3 length: 12 residues. Per germline, CDR1 MGHDK and CDR2 SYGVNS. The CDR3 DNA reads TGTGCCAGTAGTAGGTTTAATGAAAAACTGTTTTTT. Protein: CASSRFNEKLFF.

V and J are TRBV7-9 and TRBJ2-7; D is ambiguous. Germline loops: CDR1 SEHNR, CDR2 FQNEAQ (reference sequence). The CDR3 has 12 residues. Trimming shortened V by 2 bases and J by 2 bases, and 4 bases separated the two germline ends. CDR3 sequence (DNA): TGTGCCAGCAGCTTAACAGCCTACGAGCAGTACTTC. This encodes CASSLTAYEQYF.

V gene TRBV28 combines with J gene TRBJ2-3; 7 bases are shared with TRBD2. From germline, CDR1 is MDHEN and CDR2 SYDVKM. The CDR3 length is 15 residues. V gave up 0 bases and J gave up 5 bases; unmatched junction bases: 5. The CDR3 here is CASSLWGGERDTQYF. The CDR3 DNA follows: TGTGCCAGCAGTTTATGGGGGGGGGAGCGAGATACGCAGTATTTT.

This chain joins TRBV5-5 and TRBJ1-1; TRBD1 might be the D (5 bases). CDR3 size: 14 residues. Trimming pared 1 base from V and 4 bases from J, leaving 11 bases between. Germline CDR1 and CDR2: SGHKS and YYEKEE (reference sequence). Written as DNA, the CDR3 is TGTGCCAGCAGCTTGAGGGTGGGGGGCACTGAAGCTTTCTTT. The encoded protein is CASSLRVGGTEAFF.

The CDR3 DNA reads as TGTGCCAGCAGCTGGGACTGGGAGAATGAGCAGTTCTTC. Translation: CASSWDWENEQFF. This rearrangement joins TRBV7-9 to TRBJ2-1, with D tentatively TRBD2 (6 bases). The germline V gene has CDR1 SEHNR and CDR2 FQNEAQ (reference sequence). Trimming removed 4 bases at V and 7 bases at J, with 11 bases between. The CDR3 consists of 13 residues.

This chain connects TRBV19 to TRBJ2-7; the D gene is possibly TRBD2 (6 bases). Per germline, CDR1 LNHDA and CDR2 SQIVND (reference sequence). Trimming stripped 8 bases from V and 2 bases from J, with 16 bases between. CDR3 length: 14 amino acids. Written as DNA, the CDR3 is TGTGCCAGTGGACCGAGACTAGGCACCTACGAGCAGTACTTC. This encodes CASGPRLGTYEQYF.

This chain joins TRBV4-2 and TRBJ2-7, with D perhaps matching TRBD2 (6 bases). Germline values: CDR1 LGHNA, CDR2 YNFKEQ. The V and J ends lost 1 base and 2 bases respectively, with 12 bases between them. The CDR3 has 15 amino acids. The CDR3 sequence is CASSQGGGNPYEQYF. CDR3 nucleotide sequence: TGTGCCAGCAGCCAAGGGGGCGGGAACCCCTACGAGCAGTACTTC.

The V and J genes are TRBV4-2 and TRBJ1-1, with D perhaps TRBD1 (6 bases). V lost 0 bases and J 4 bases, leaving 12 bases between the germline ends. The CDR3 length is 15 residues. Germline V gene data show CDR1 as LGHNA and CDR2 as YNFKEQ. This chain's CDR3 is CASSQDDRGFTEAFF. CDR3 nucleotide sequence: TGTGCCAGCAGCCAAGATGATAGGGGGTTCACTGAAGCTTTCTTT.

This rearrangement joins TRBV21-1 to TRBJ2-2; the table's D call TRBD2 went unverified against the DNA. TRBV21-1 counts as a pseudogene. The CDR3 is 19 amino acids. This CDR3 reads CASRYGKGLAGTNTGELFF. CDR3 sequence (DNA): TGTGCCAGCAGGTATGGTAAAGGGCTAGCGGGAACGAACACCGGGGAGCTGTTTTTT.

The chain carries TRBV5-1 and TRBJ2-1; tentative D call: TRBD1 (6 bases). CDR3 length: 16 residues. Per the germline V gene, CDR1 is SGHRS and CDR2 is YFSETQ. V lost 4 bases and J 0 bases, leaving 14 bases between the germline ends. CDR3 nucleotide sequence: TGCGCCAGCAGCGCCGGACAGTTGAGCTCCTACAATGAGCAGTTCTTC. Translation gives CASSAGQLSSYNEQFF.

The V and J genes are TRBV9 and TRBJ1-4; no reliable D call. The ends were cut back, 2 bases at V and 8 bases at J, with 16 bases in the middle. Germline V gene lookup returns CDR1 SGDLS and CDR2 YYNGEE. CDR3 length equals 15 residues. In DNA, the CDR3 is TGTGCCAGCAGCGTGACCGGCGCACCGGGGGAAAAACTGTTTTTT. Protein: CASSVTGAPGEKLFF.

Comment on this clone: Different DNA sequences within this sample yield the same CDR3. The chain carries TRBV11-3 and TRBJ2-3; no firm D call. Germline V gene sequence: CDR1 SGHNT, CDR2 YENEEA. V was cut by 1 base and J by 3 bases, with 8 bases left in between. CDR3 length equals 14 residues. CDR3 in amino acids: CASSLGVGTDTQYF. CDR3 DNA: TGTGCCAGCAGCTTAGGAGTGGGGACAGATACGCAGTATTTT.

On this clone itself: In the same sample, other DNA sequences code for this CDR3. The chain uses TRBV2 and TRBJ1-4; a weak D match, TRBD1 (5 bases). V shed 6 bases and J shed 3 bases, with 8 bases lying between them. Germline-derived CDR1 and CDR2 are SNHLY and FYNNEI. The CDR3 totals 13 residues. CDR3 sequence reads: CASSGTANEKLFF. DNA of the CDR3: TGTGCCAGCAGCGGGACGGCTAATGAAAAACTGTTTTTT.

The chain couples TRBV2 to TRBJ2-7; TRBD1 or TRBD2 may be the D gene (6 bases each). Trimming left V 7 bases short and J 10 bases short, with 17 bases between. Germline V gives CDR1 SNHLY, CDR2 FYNNEI. CDR3 length: 12 residues. This CDR3 reads CASNGPGAEQYF. CDR3 sequence (DNA): TGTGCCAGCAACGGGCCGGGGGCTGAACAGTACTTC.